Following are 26 T cell receptor beta chains from one sample sequenced in a study of T cell responses to AZD1222 COVID-19 vaccine. The repertoire was sequenced with immunoSEQ multiplex PCR; TCRdb's copy has only in-frame clones and lacks some. This sample carries approximately 82,000 clones, over 90% of them seen once, and the ten largest clones take about 5.2%. The sample consisted of peripheral blood, taken on day 0 of AZD1222 vaccination. All receptors derive from an adult in good health.

The rearrangement uses TRBV3-1 (or the pseudogene TRBV3-2) and TRBJ1-6; tentatively, D is TRBD1 (6 bases). V was clipped by 4 bases and J by 4 bases, with 11 bases between them. CDR1 and CDR2 (germline): LGHDT, YNNKEL (reference sequence). This CDR3 spans 15 amino acids. The CDR3 sequence: CASSRLDSYNSPLHF. As DNA, the CDR3 is TGTGCCAGCAGCCGTTTGGACAGTTATAATTCACCCCTCCACTTT.

The V call is TRBV23-1, the J call TRBJ1-5, with TRBD1 as a possible D gene (5 bases). TRBV23-1 is assigned to the ORF class and has an uncertain function. V gave up 0 bases and J gave up 6 bases, with 18 bases separating them. The CDR3 loop spans 17 amino acids. The DNA of the CDR3 is TGCGCCAGCAGTCAATCGATCGGGGGAATCGAACCTCAGCCCCAGCATTTT. Residues: CASSQSIGGIEPQPQHF.

The chain couples TRBV5-1 to TRBJ1-1; D unresolved. The V and J ends lost 3 bases and 3 bases respectively, with 15 bases between them. Per germline, CDR1 SGHRS and CDR2 YFSETQ. The CDR3 has 15 residues. CDR3 sequence (DNA): TGCGCCAGCAGCTCGTCCGGTACCTTTTACACTGAAGCTTTCTTT. Encoded protein: CASSSSGTFYTEAFF.

In its sample, this clone was seen once. Here the CDR3 DNA reads TGTGCCACCGGACAGGGACAACAGCCCCAGCATTTT. Protein: CATGQGQQPQHF. The rearrangement links TRBV6-5 to TRBJ1-5; TRBD1 matches at 8 bases. V lost 10 bases to trimming and J lost 7 bases; unmatched junction nucleotides: 6. Germline loops: CDR1 MNHEY, CDR2 SVGAGI. The CDR3 is 12 residues long.

The rearrangement uses TRBV5-1 and TRBJ1-1; D might be TRBD1 (5 bases). Deletions cut 0 bases from V and 1 base from J, with 10 bases between. This CDR3 spans 15 amino acids. Germline V CDR1 and CDR2: SGHRS, YFSETQ. The CDR3 DNA is TGCGCCAGCAGCTTGGGGGGACTCAAGAACACTGAAGCTTTCTTT. This codes for CASSLGGLKNTEAFF.

This clone came up once. This chain connects TRBV28 to TRBJ1-3; D uncertain. Trimming removed 2 bases from V and 4 bases from J, with 12 bases in between. The CDR3 extends over 15 amino acids. Germline-derived CDR1 and CDR2 are MDHEN and SYDVKM. The DNA for the CDR3 is TGTGCCAGCAGTTTAACGGCAGGCGGAGGAAACACCATATATTTT. This codes for CASSLTAGGGNTIYF.

V is TRBV6-2 or TRBV6-3 and J is TRBJ2-3, with 8 bases lining up with TRBD1. Looked up from germline, CDR1 is MNHEY and CDR2 is SVGEGT. V was clipped by 0 bases and J by 1 base; unmatched bases: 9. The CDR3 extends over 18 amino acids. The CDR3 is CASSYSFSGRGRTDTQYF. DNA for the CDR3: TGTGCCAGCAGTTACTCGTTCTCGGGCAGGGGGCGCACAGATACGCAGTATTTT.

This clone came up once. The rearrangement links TRBV6-5 to TRBJ1-2; D remains unclear. CDR1 MNHEY and CDR2 SVGAGI come from the germline V gene. This CDR3 has 11 amino acids. V shed 6 bases and J shed 6 bases, with 8 bases lying between them. The CDR3 region is CASRVTDGYTF. The CDR3 DNA reads TGTGCCAGCAGGGTTACTGATGGCTACACCTTC.

The rearrangement links TRBV7-2 to TRBJ2-7; 7 positions match TRBD2. The junction had 3 bases not matched to a gene; V was cut back by 1 base and J by 0 bases. This CDR3 is 15 amino acids long. CDR1 is SGHTA and CDR2 is FQGNSA in the germline V gene. CDR3 in DNA: TGTGCCAGCAGCTTAGAAGCGGGGAGCTCCTACGAGCAGTACTTC. It codes for CASSLEAGSSYEQYF. Supplemented by reference TRBV7-2 and TRBJ2-7, the full variable domain reads GAGVSQSPSNKVTEKGKDVELRCDPISGHTALYWYRQSLGQGLEFLIYFQGNSAPDKSGLPSDRFSAERTGGSVSTLTIQRTQQEDSAVYLCASSLEAGSSYEQYFGPGTRLTVT.

The V call is TRBV19, the J call TRBJ2-3; D is possibly TRBD1 (6 bases). The CDR3 is 16 residues long. Germline V CDR1 and CDR2: LNHDA, SQIVND (reference sequence). V lost 7 bases and J lost 0, with 17 bases in between. The CDR3 loop is CASTSQGKGSTDTQYF. The DNA of the CDR3 is TGTGCCAGTACCTCACAGGGTAAGGGAAGCACAGATACGCAGTATTTT.

The V gene is TRBV27, the J gene TRBJ2-1; a possible D gene is TRBD2 (6 bases). The CDR3 totals 13 residues. The germline gives CDR1 MNHEY, CDR2 SMNVEV (reference sequence). The V end was cut by 6 bases, the J end by 6 bases, with 12 bases between. CDR3 sequence reads: CASRTWGGNEQFF. The CDR3 nucleotides are TGTGCCAGCAGAACTTGGGGAGGCAATGAGCAGTTCTTC.

V usage is TRBV6-6 and J usage is TRBJ2-2; 16 positions match TRBD2. Germline CDR1 and CDR2: MNHNY and SVGAGI (reference sequence). V lost 8 bases to trimming and J lost 5 bases; unmatched junction nucleotides: 17. This CDR3 is built from 20 residues. The CDR3 loop reads CASGPPPGLAGGRYTGELFF. The CDR3 DNA reads as TGTGCCAGCGGTCCGCCCCCGGGACTAGCGGGGGGGCGGTATACCGGGGAGCTGTTTTTT.

The rearrangement joins TRBV19 to TRBJ1-3; 7 bases are a match to TRBD1. This CDR3 comprises 15 residues. Germline V gene data show CDR1 as LNHDA and CDR2 as SQIVND (reference sequence). Trimming took 0 bases from V and 3 from J; bases not matched to a gene: 2. CDR3 nucleotides: TGTGCCAGTAGTATAGAGGGGACAGTTGGAAACACCATATATTTT. Amino acid sequence: CASSIEGTVGNTIYF. Looking up the rest from reference TRBV19 and TRBJ1-3 gives the full variable domain: DGGITQSPKYLFRKEGQNVTLSCEQNLNHDAMYWYRQDPGQGLRLIYYSQIVNDFQKGDIAEGYSVSREKKESFPLTVTSAQKNPTAFYLCASSIEGTVGNTIYFGEGSWLTVV.

This chain connects TRBV18 to TRBJ2-2, with D perhaps matching TRBD2 (6 bases). V lost 3 bases and J 6 bases, leaving 8 bases between the germline ends. The CDR3 runs to 13 residues. Germline CDR1 and CDR2: KGHSH and LQKENI. CDR3 in amino acids: CASSPEGSGELFF. Here the CDR3 DNA reads TGTGCCAGCTCACCGGAGGGATCCGGGGAGCTGTTTTTT.

This clone was recorded once. The chain uses TRBV3-1 (or the pseudogene TRBV3-2) and TRBJ2-5; 11 nucleotides align to TRBD1. The CDR3 consists of 19 residues. The ends lost 3 bases at V and 2 bases at J; junction bases unmatched: 14. Germline V gene lookup returns CDR1 LGHDT and CDR2 YNNKEL (reference sequence). The CDR3 is CASSHRRTGGVPRQETQYF. The CDR3 DNA is TGTGCCAGCAGCCACCGAAGGACAGGGGGCGTTCCCCGTCAAGAGACCCAGTACTTC.

The J gene is TRBJ1-6, the V gene TRBV6-6; no clear D. V dropped 7 bases and J dropped 2 bases, with 12 bases sitting between them. Germline loops: CDR1 MNHNY, CDR2 SVGAGI (reference sequence). This CDR3 comprises 15 residues. The DNA of the CDR3 is TGTGCCAGCAAAGTACGGGGTACCTATAATTCACCCCTCCACTTT. As protein: CASKVRGTYNSPLHF.

This clone has a single count. The CDR3 coding sequence is TGCGCCAGCAGCCCGGTGGGGCCCAGCCCCTACGAGCAGTACTTC. Its protein product is CASSPVGPSPYEQYF. The V call is TRBV5-1, the J call TRBJ2-7; weak D call: TRBD1 (5 bases). Germline loops: CDR1 SGHRS, CDR2 YFSETQ. This CDR3 comprises 15 residues. V was clipped by 4 bases and J by 2 bases, with 16 bases between them.

In nucleotides, the CDR3 is TGTGCCAGCAGTTTGGGGGGGTTCAATAGCAATCAGCCCCAGCATTTT. Protein sequence: CASSLGGFNSNQPQHF. The chain recombines TRBV28 with TRBJ1-5; TRBD1 is a possible D gene (5 bases). Germline V gene data show CDR1 as MDHEN and CDR2 as SYDVKM. CDR3 length equals 16 residues. Between the trimmed V and J ends, which lost 3 bases and 0 bases, there was a span of 12 bases. Looking up the rest from reference TRBV28 and TRBJ1-5 gives the full variable domain: DVKVTQSSRYLVKRTGEKVFLECVQDMDHENMFWYRQDPGLGLRLIYFSYDVKMKEKGDIPEGYSVSREKKERFSLILESASTNQTSMYLCASSLGGFNSNQPQHFGDGTRLSIL.

J is TRBJ2-1 and V is TRBV6-4, with 7 bases matching TRBD1. This CDR3 is 14 amino acids long. Germline-derived CDR1 and CDR2 are MRHNA and SNTAGT. After removal of 5 bases from V and 7 bases from J, the junction contained 8 bases not matched to a gene. Here the CDR3 reads CASSKGQQFNEQFF. CDR3 sequence (DNA): TGTGCCAGCAGTAAGGGACAGCAGTTTAATGAGCAGTTCTTC.

The gene calls are TRBV5-1 and TRBJ1-4; 7 nucleotides agree with TRBD1. CDR3 length: 14 amino acids. Germline CDR1 is SGHRS and CDR2 is YFSETQ. V gave up 4 bases and J gave up 7 bases; unmatched junction bases: 7. CDR3 sequence reads: CASSTGTVGEKLFF. The CDR3 DNA follows: TGCGCCAGCAGCACCGGGACAGTAGGTGAAAAACTGTTTTTT.

The rearrangement links TRBV27 to TRBJ1-4; tentative D call: TRBD1 (6 bases). Trimming shortened V by 3 bases and J by 0 bases, and 17 bases separated the two germline ends. The CDR3 length is 18 residues. Germline assignment: CDR1 MNHEY and CDR2 SMNVEV (reference sequence). The CDR3: CASSFRGARPATNEKLFF. CDR3 nucleotide sequence: TGTGCCAGCAGTTTCCGGGGGGCCCGGCCTGCAACTAATGAAAAACTGTTTTTT.

This clone was seen only once. The chain is built from TRBV7-2 and TRBJ2-5, with 9 positions matching TRBD2. CDR3 length: 15 amino acids. Germline V gives CDR1 SGHTA, CDR2 FQGNSA. V dropped 1 base and J dropped 7; count of bases not matched to a gene: 7. DNA for the CDR3: TGTGCCAGCAGCTTAGTAATAGCGGGGGTGGGGACCCAGTACTTC. Encoded protein: CASSLVIAGVGTQYF.

The chain carries TRBV5-1 and TRBJ1-3, with D perhaps TRBD1 (5 bases). The CDR3 is made up of 14 amino acids. V was pared by 4 bases and J by 5 bases, with 13 bases between. CDR1 SGHRS and CDR2 YFSETQ come from the germline V gene. The CDR3 here is CASSPGSKRNTIYF. In DNA, the CDR3 is TGCGCCAGCAGCCCAGGGTCTAAAAGAAACACCATATATTTT.

With regard to this clone: Different DNA sequences within this sample yield the same CDR3. V gene TRBV18 combines with J gene TRBJ1-1; unclear D gene. The CDR3 consists of 13 residues. Germline V CDR1 and CDR2: KGHSH, LQKENI. The V end was cut by 3 bases, the J end by 2 bases, with 7 bases between. CDR3 region: CASSPQLNTEAFF. CDR3 sequence (DNA): TGTGCCAGCTCACCCCAGCTAAACACTGAAGCTTTCTTT.

The V call is TRBV4-1, the J call TRBJ2-7; D ambiguous. The germline gives CDR1 MGHRA, CDR2 YSYEKL. V was shortened by 2 bases and J by 0 bases, with 11 bases between the two germline ends. The CDR3 loop spans 15 amino acids. The CDR3 nucleotides read TGCGCCAGCAGCCAACCGGGCCCGAGCTCCTACGAGCAGTACTTC. It specifies CASSQPGPSSYEQYF.

V is TRBV5-1 and J is TRBJ1-1; 7 nucleotides agree with TRBD1. The ends lost 2 bases at V and 3 bases at J; junction bases unmatched: 7. The germline CDR1 and CDR2 sequences are SGHRS and YFSETQ. The CDR3 totals 15 residues. The CDR3 DNA follows: TGCGCCAGCAGCTTAGTAACAGGGGTGGACACTGAAGCTTTCTTT. This sequence encodes CASSLVTGVDTEAFF.